The rows below give T cell receptor beta chains drawn from one sample of a study of blood T cells in healthy people across ages. One entry per CDR3 protein, called by TCRdb with MiXCR from the 5' RACE reads. The sample carries 800,000 to 950,000 distinct CDR3 sequences, around 29% recorded once. The sample was also linked to a second study, of T cells of mothers and their children.

Sequenced sample: blood. These receptors came from a woman between 35 and 50 years old in good health. Both conserved end residues are part of each CDR3. The D gene is left open where the match is weak. Size values are once, few and many counts, or a class for expanded clones, and some rows have none.

d_call: -
clone_size: many
v_call: TRBV6-1
j_call: TRBJ2-7
cdr3_nt: TGTGCCAGCAGTGAGAGAGACGAGCAGTACTTC
cdr3_aa: CASSERDEQYF

d_call: -
clone_size: -
v_call: TRBV7-9
j_call: TRBJ2-5
cdr3_nt: TGTGCCAGCAGCTTGGGGAGAGGGGGTAAAACCAATGAGCAGTACTTC
cdr3_aa: CASSLGRGGKTNEQYF

d_call: -
clone_size: -
v_call: TRBV7-2
j_call: TRBJ2-5
cdr3_nt: TGTGCCAGTAGACGACAGGCGAGGGGTACCCAAGAGACCCAGTACTTC
cdr3_aa: CASRRQARGTQETQYF

d_call: TRBD2
clone_size: -
v_call: TRBV11-2
j_call: TRBJ2-3
cdr3_nt: TGTGCCAGCAGCTTATTGCGGGGGGGCCGATCAGATACGCAGTATTTT
cdr3_aa: CASSLLRGGRSDTQYF

d_call: TRBD1
clone_size: -
v_call: TRBV28
j_call: TRBJ1-5
cdr3_nt: TGTGCCCGCAGTACAGAACAGGGGAGTCAGCCCCAGCATTTT
cdr3_aa: CARSTEQGSQPQHF

d_call: TRBD1
clone_size: few
v_call: TRBV15
j_call: TRBJ1-1
cdr3_nt: TGTGCCACCAGCAGAGATCGAGGGACAGTGACTTCCACTGAAGCTTTCTTT
cdr3_aa: CATSRDRGTVTSTEAFF

d_call: -
clone_size: -
v_call: TRBV28
j_call: TRBJ1-2
cdr3_nt: TGTGCCAGCAGCTCTTTGGGGAATTACTATGGCTACACCTTC
cdr3_aa: CASSSLGNYYGYTF

d_call: TRBD1
clone_size: -
v_call: TRBV29-1
j_call: TRBJ2-5
cdr3_nt: TGCAGCGTCGATAACAGGGGGCGGATGAAGACCCAGTACTTC
cdr3_aa: CSVDNRGRMKTQYF

d_call: -
clone_size: many
v_call: TRBV12-3/TRBV12-4
j_call: TRBJ1-2
cdr3_nt: TGTGCCAGCAGGCCGGGACGGCGGGCTAACTATGGCTACACCTTC
cdr3_aa: CASRPGRRANYGYTF

d_call: TRBD1
clone_size: -
v_call: TRBV6-5
j_call: TRBJ1-6
cdr3_nt: TGTGCCAGCACCAGGGACAGGGTGAATAATTCACCCCTCCACTTT
cdr3_aa: CASTRDRVNNSPLHF

d_call: TRBD1
clone_size: few
v_call: TRBV2
j_call: TRBJ2-2
cdr3_nt: TGTGCCAGCAGAGGACAGGGGGGAACCGGGGAGCTGTTTTTT
cdr3_aa: CASRGQGGTGELFF

d_call: -
clone_size: few
v_call: TRBV18
j_call: TRBJ1-5
cdr3_nt: TGTGCCAGCTCACCACTCCCTGATCAGCCCCAGCATTTT
cdr3_aa: CASSPLPDQPQHF

d_call: -
clone_size: -
v_call: TRBV2
j_call: TRBJ2-3
cdr3_nt: TGTGCCAGCAGTGCCACAGGGGGACGGGGGGGCAATACGCAGTATTTT
cdr3_aa: CASSATGGRGGNTQYF

d_call: TRBD2
clone_size: -
v_call: TRBV25-1
j_call: TRBJ2-3
cdr3_nt: TGTGCCAGTGGAGTAGCGGGGGGCAGGGATACGCAGTATTTT
cdr3_aa: CASGVAGGRDTQYF

d_call: TRBD1
clone_size: -
v_call: TRBV13
j_call: TRBJ2-3
cdr3_nt: TGTGCCAGCAGCCCAACTTGGGGGACAGGGGGGTTCACAGATACGCAGTATTTT
cdr3_aa: CASSPTWGTGGFTDTQYF

d_call: TRBD1
clone_size: -
v_call: TRBV9
j_call: TRBJ1-4
cdr3_nt: TGTGCCAGCAGCGACCCCCGACAGGGCGGTAATGAAAAACTGTTTTTT
cdr3_aa: CASSDPRQGGNEKLFF

d_call: -
clone_size: few
v_call: TRBV9
j_call: TRBJ1-5
cdr3_nt: TGTGCCAGCAGCCCCGGGGCAGGGACTAGCAATCAGCCCCAGCATTTT
cdr3_aa: CASSPGAGTSNQPQHF

d_call: -
clone_size: -
v_call: TRBV4-2
j_call: TRBJ2-4
cdr3_nt: TGTGCCAGCAGCCAAGAAGAGGGGGGGGCCGGGTACATTCAGTACTTC
cdr3_aa: CASSQEEGGAGYIQYF

d_call: TRBD1
clone_size: -
v_call: TRBV6-4
j_call: TRBJ1-1
cdr3_nt: TGTGCCAGCAGTGACTATGCAGGGGGCGATGAAGCTTTCTTT
cdr3_aa: CASSDYAGGDEAFF

d_call: -
clone_size: few
v_call: TRBV5-1
j_call: TRBJ2-7
cdr3_nt: TGCGCCAGCAAGAAAGGTTGGCGCAACTCCTACGAGCAGTACTTC
cdr3_aa: CASKKGWRNSYEQYF

d_call: TRBD1
clone_size: -
v_call: TRBV5-1
j_call: TRBJ1-2
cdr3_nt: TGCGCCAGCAGCTTGACAGGGGACCCCCTCGGCTACACCTTC
cdr3_aa: CASSLTGDPLGYTF

d_call: -
clone_size: many
v_call: TRBV6-2/TRBV6-3
j_call: TRBJ2-5
cdr3_nt: TGTGCCAGCAGTTTCGGAGGTCTGGAGCAGTACTTC
cdr3_aa: CASSFGGLEQYF

d_call: -
clone_size: -
v_call: TRBV29-1
j_call: TRBJ1-2
cdr3_nt: TGCAGCGTTGTTTACCCTGGGACATTGGGGGGCTACACCTTC
cdr3_aa: CSVVYPGTLGGYTF

d_call: -
clone_size: many
v_call: TRBV7-3
j_call: TRBJ2-7
cdr3_nt: TGTGCCAGCAGACTCCACAAAGGGCTGAGCTCCTACGAGCAGTACTTC
cdr3_aa: CASRLHKGLSSYEQYF

d_call: TRBD1
clone_size: -
v_call: TRBV9
j_call: TRBJ2-3
cdr3_nt: TGTGCCAGCAGCGAGAGGGGACAGGGGACTAGCACAGATACGCAGTATTTT
cdr3_aa: CASSERGQGTSTDTQYF

d_call: -
clone_size: few
v_call: TRBV7-6
j_call: TRBJ2-6
cdr3_nt: TGTGCCAGCAGCCTCGGGGGCCATGGAGTCCTGACTTTC
cdr3_aa: CASSLGGHGVLTF

d_call: TRBD1
clone_size: -
v_call: TRBV12-3/TRBV12-4
j_call: TRBJ1-5
cdr3_nt: TGTGCCAGCGGCGACAGGGGGCAGAGCAATCAGCCCCAGCATTTT
cdr3_aa: CASGDRGQSNQPQHF

d_call: TRBD1
clone_size: -
v_call: TRBV20-1
j_call: TRBJ1-5
cdr3_nt: TGCAGCACCCTCCGGGACAGTAATCAGCCCCAGCATTTT
cdr3_aa: CSTLRDSNQPQHF

d_call: -
clone_size: many
v_call: TRBV5-1
j_call: TRBJ2-7
cdr3_nt: TGCGCCAGCGGGGAATCGGACAGCCCCTACGAGCAGTACTTC
cdr3_aa: CASGESDSPYEQYF

d_call: TRBD2
clone_size: many
v_call: TRBV7-3
j_call: TRBJ2-5
cdr3_nt: TGTGCCAGCAGCCCAGGGGCGGGGGGAGAGACCCAGTACTTC
cdr3_aa: CASSPGAGGETQYF

d_call: -
clone_size: many
v_call: TRBV5-1
j_call: TRBJ2-1
cdr3_nt: TGCGCCAGCAGCTCTCCCTCAGAGCAGTTCTTC
cdr3_aa: CASSSPSEQFF

d_call: TRBD1
clone_size: -
v_call: TRBV6-1
j_call: TRBJ2-7
cdr3_nt: TGTGCCAGCAAGATTCCCGGGACAGCCTACGAGCAGTACTTC
cdr3_aa: CASKIPGTAYEQYF

d_call: TRBD2
clone_size: many
v_call: TRBV7-9
j_call: TRBJ2-3
cdr3_nt: TGTGCCAGCAGCTTGCCGGGACTAGCGGGGGGTTCCACAGATACGCAGTATTTT
cdr3_aa: CASSLPGLAGGSTDTQYF

d_call: -
clone_size: -
v_call: TRBV5-1
j_call: TRBJ1-1
cdr3_nt: TGCGCCAGCAGCTCTATTCGCCACGGTGGCGCTGAAGCTTTCTTT
cdr3_aa: CASSSIRHGGAEAFF

d_call: -
clone_size: few
v_call: TRBV15
j_call: TRBJ1-3
cdr3_nt: TGTGCCACCGGTAGGCCTGGAAACACCATATATTTT
cdr3_aa: CATGRPGNTIYF

d_call: -
clone_size: few
v_call: TRBV12-3/TRBV12-4
j_call: TRBJ2-1
cdr3_nt: TGTGCCAGCAGTATCCGGGAACCAAACTACAATGAGCAGTTCTTC
cdr3_aa: CASSIREPNYNEQFF

d_call: -
clone_size: -
v_call: TRBV2
j_call: TRBJ2-5
cdr3_nt: TGTGCCAGCAGCGCCCCACAGGGTCGGCGGGAGACCCAGTACTTC
cdr3_aa: CASSAPQGRRETQYF

d_call: TRBD1
clone_size: -
v_call: TRBV5-1
j_call: TRBJ1-2
cdr3_nt: TGCGCCAGCAGTCTAACCCGGGACAGGGTCGGTGGCTACACCTTC
cdr3_aa: CASSLTRDRVGGYTF

d_call: -
clone_size: many
v_call: TRBV11-1
j_call: TRBJ2-7
cdr3_nt: TGTGCCAGCAGCTTAGACGCGGGACCGTACGAGCAGTACTTC
cdr3_aa: CASSLDAGPYEQYF

d_call: -
clone_size: many
v_call: TRBV20-1
j_call: TRBJ2-3
cdr3_nt: TGCAGTGCTAGTGAATGGGGGAACGCGGATACGCAGTATTTT
cdr3_aa: CSASEWGNADTQYF

d_call: -
clone_size: many
v_call: TRBV9
j_call: TRBJ1-2
cdr3_nt: TGTGCCAGCAGCGGCAGGGCCTATGGCTACACCTTC
cdr3_aa: CASSGRAYGYTF

d_call: TRBD1
clone_size: few
v_call: TRBV12-3/TRBV12-4
j_call: TRBJ1-6
cdr3_nt: TGTGCCAGCAGTTTCGGGGGGGGACAGGGGAATAATTCACCCCTCCACTTT
cdr3_aa: CASSFGGGQGNNSPLHF

d_call: TRBD1
clone_size: few
v_call: TRBV5-1
j_call: TRBJ2-1
cdr3_nt: TGCGCCAGCAGGGGTGACAGGGATGAGCAGTTCTTC
cdr3_aa: CASRGDRDEQFF

d_call: -
clone_size: -
v_call: TRBV7-9
j_call: TRBJ2-7
cdr3_nt: TGTGCCAGCAGCTTAGACATTACAGGCTACGAGCAGTACTTC
cdr3_aa: CASSLDITGYEQYF